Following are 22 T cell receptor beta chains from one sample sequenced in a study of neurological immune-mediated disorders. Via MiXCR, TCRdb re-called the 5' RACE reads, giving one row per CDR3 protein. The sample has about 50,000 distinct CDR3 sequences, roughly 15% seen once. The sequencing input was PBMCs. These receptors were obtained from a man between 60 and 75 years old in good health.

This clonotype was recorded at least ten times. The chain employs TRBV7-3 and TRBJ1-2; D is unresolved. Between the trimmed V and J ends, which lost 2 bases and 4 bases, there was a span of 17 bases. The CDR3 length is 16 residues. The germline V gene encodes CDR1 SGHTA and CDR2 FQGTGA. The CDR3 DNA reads TGTGCCAGCAGCTTATTCCCAGGCCCAGCCTCCTATGGCTACACCTTC. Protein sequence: CASSLFPGPASYGYTF.

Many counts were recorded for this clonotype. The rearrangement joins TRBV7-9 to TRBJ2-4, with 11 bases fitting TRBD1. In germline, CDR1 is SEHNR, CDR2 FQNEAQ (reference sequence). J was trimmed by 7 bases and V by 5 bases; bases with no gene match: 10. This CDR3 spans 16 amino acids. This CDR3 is CASSLRGRDRGNIQYF. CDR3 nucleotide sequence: TGTGCCAGCAGCCTCCGAGGAAGGGACAGGGGGAACATTCAGTACTTC.

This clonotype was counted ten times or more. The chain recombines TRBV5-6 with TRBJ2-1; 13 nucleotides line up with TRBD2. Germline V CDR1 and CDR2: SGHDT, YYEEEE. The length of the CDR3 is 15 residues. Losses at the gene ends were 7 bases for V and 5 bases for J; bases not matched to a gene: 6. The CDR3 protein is CASGPLAGGNNEQFF. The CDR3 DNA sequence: TGTGCCAGCGGCCCACTAGCGGGAGGGAACAATGAGCAGTTCTTC.

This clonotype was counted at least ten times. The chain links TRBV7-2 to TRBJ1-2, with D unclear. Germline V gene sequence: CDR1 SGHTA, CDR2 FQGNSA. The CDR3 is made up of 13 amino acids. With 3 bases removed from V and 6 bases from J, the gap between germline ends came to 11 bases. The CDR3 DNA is TGTGCCAGCAGCTTGTTCGGGGTAGATGGCTACACCTTC. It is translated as CASSLFGVDGYTF.

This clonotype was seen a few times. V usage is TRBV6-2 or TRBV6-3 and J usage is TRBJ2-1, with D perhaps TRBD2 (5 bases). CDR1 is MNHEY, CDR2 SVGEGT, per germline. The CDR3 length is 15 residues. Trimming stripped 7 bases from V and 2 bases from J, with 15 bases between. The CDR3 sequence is CASTPGEVPYNEQFF. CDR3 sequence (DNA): TGTGCCAGCACCCCCGGGGAAGTGCCCTACAATGAGCAGTTCTTC.

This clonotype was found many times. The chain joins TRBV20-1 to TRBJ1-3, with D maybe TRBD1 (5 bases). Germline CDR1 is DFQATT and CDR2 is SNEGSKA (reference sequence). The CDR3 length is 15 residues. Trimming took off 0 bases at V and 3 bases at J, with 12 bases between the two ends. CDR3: CSARDPQGRGNTIYF. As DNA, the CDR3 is TGCAGTGCTAGAGATCCCCAGGGTCGTGGAAACACCATATATTTT.

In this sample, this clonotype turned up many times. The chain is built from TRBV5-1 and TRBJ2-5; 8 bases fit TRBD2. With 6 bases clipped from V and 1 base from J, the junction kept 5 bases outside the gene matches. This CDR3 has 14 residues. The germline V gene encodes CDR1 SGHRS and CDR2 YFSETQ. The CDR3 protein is CASKPGGPQETQYF. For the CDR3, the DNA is TGCGCCAGCAAACCGGGAGGGCCCCAAGAGACCCAGTACTTC. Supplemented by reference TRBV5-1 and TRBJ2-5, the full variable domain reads KAGVTQTPRYLIKTRGQQVTLSCSPISGHRSVSWYQQTPGQGLQFLFEYFSETQRNKGNFPGRFSGRQFSNSRSEMNVSTLELGDSALYLCASKPGGPQETQYFGPGTRLLVL.

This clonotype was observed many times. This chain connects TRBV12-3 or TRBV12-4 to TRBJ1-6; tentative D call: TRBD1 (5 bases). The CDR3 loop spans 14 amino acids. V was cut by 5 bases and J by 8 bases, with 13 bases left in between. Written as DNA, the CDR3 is TGTGCCAGCAGTAGGACATGGGAGGATTCACCCCTCCACTTT. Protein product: CASSRTWEDSPLHF.

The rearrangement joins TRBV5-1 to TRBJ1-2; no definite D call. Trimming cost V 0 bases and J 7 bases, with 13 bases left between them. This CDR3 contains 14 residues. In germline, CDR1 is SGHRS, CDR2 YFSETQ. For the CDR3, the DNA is TGCGCCAGCAGCTTGGAGGTAGGGAGCCGTGGCTACACCTTC. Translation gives CASSLEVGSRGYTF.

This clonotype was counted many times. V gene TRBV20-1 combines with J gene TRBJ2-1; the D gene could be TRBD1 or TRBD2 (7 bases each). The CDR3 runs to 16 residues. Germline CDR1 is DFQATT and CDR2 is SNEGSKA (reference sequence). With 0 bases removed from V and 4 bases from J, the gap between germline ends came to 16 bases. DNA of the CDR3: TGCAGTGCTAGAGACAACAGGGGAGGGAATTACAATGAGCAGTTCTTC. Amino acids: CSARDNRGGNYNEQFF.

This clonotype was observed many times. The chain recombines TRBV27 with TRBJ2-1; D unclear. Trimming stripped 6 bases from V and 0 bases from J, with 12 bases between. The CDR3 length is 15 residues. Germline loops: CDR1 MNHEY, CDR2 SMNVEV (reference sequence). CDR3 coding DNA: TGTGCCAGCAGATTCGGTGTTAGCTCCTACAATGAGCAGTTCTTC. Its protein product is CASRFGVSSYNEQFF.

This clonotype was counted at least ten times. Here the CDR3 DNA reads TGTGCCAGCAGCCACGGACTAGCGAAGTCCTACGAGCAGTACTTC. This encodes CASSHGLAKSYEQYF. The rearrangement joins TRBV21-1 to TRBJ2-7; TRBD2 is the table's D call, not checked against the DNA. TRBV21-1 is a listed pseudogene. The CDR3 runs 15 residues.

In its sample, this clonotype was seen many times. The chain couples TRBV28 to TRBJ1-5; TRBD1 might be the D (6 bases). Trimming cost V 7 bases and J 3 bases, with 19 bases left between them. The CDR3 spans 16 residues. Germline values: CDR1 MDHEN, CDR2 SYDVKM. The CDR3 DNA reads TGTGCCAGCATACCCCCAGGGGCCTACTCCAATCAGCCCCAGCATTTT. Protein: CASIPPGAYSNQPQHF.

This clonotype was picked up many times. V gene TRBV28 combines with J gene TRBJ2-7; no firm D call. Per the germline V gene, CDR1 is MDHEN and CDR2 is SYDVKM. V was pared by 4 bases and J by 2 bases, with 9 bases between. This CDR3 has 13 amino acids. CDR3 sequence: CASSYNRPYEQYF. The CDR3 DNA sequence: TGTGCCAGCAGTTATAACAGACCCTACGAGCAGTACTTC.

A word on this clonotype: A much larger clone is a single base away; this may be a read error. The CDR3: CSARGGNHNDQFF. The DNA of the CDR3 is TGCAGTGCTAGAGGGGGTAATCACAATGACCAGTTCTTC. The chain has TRBV20-1 and TRBJ2-1, with no clear D. The CDR3 spans 13 residues. Germline-derived CDR1 and CDR2 are DFQATT and SNEGSKA (reference sequence).

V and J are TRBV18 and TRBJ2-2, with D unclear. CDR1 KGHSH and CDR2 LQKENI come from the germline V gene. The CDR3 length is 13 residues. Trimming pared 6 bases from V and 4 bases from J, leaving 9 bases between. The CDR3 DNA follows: TGTGCCAGCTCCCCTAGGACCACCGGGGAGCTGTTTTTT. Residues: CASSPRTTGELFF.

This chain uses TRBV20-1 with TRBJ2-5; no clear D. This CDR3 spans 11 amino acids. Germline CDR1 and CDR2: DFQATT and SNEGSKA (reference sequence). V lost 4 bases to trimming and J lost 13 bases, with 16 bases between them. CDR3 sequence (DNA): TGCAGTGCTACCCTTCAAGAGACCATGTACTTC. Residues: CSATLQETMYF.

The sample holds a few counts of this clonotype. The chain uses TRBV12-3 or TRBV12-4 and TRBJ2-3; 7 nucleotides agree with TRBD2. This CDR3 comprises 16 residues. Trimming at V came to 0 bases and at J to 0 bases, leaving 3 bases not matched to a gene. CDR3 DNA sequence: TGTGCCAGCAGTTTAGCGGGCGGGAGAAGCACAGATACGCAGTATTTT. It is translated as CASSLAGGRSTDTQYF.

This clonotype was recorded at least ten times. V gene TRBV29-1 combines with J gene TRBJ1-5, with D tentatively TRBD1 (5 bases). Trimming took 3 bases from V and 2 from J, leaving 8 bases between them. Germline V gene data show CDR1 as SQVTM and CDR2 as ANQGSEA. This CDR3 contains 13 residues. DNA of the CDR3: TGCAGCGTTGAGTTAGGGGGCAATCAGCCCCAGCATTTT. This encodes CSVELGGNQPQHF.

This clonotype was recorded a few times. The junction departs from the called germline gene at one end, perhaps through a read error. CDR3 residues: CVSSPPGYQPQHF. The CDR3 region has the DNA TGTGTCAGCAGCCCCCCTGGGTATCAGCCCCAACATTTT. The chain recombines TRBV3-1 with TRBJ1-5, with D uncertain. Germline V CDR1 and CDR2: LGHDT, YNNKEL (reference sequence). The CDR3 spans 13 residues.

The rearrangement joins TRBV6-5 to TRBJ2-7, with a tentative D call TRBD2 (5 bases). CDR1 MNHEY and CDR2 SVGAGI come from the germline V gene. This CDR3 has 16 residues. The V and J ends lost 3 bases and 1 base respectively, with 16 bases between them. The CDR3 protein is CASSYGPRDNSYEQYF. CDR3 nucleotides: TGTGCCAGCAGTTATGGCCCCCGGGATAATTCCTACGAGCAGTACTTC.

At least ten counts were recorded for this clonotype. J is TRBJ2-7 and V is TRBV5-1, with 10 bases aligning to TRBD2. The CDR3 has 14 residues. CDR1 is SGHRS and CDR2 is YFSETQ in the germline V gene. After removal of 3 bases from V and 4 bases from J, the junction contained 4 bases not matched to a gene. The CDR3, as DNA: TGCGCCAGCAGCTCGGGACTAGCGAAGTACGAGCAGTACTTC. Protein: CASSSGLAKYEQYF. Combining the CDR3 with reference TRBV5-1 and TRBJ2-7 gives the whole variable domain KAGVTQTPRYLIKTRGQQVTLSCSPISGHRSVSWYQQTPGQGLQFLFEYFSETQRNKGNFPGRFSGRQFSNSRSEMNVSTLELGDSALYLCASSSGLAKYEQYFGPGTRLTVT.